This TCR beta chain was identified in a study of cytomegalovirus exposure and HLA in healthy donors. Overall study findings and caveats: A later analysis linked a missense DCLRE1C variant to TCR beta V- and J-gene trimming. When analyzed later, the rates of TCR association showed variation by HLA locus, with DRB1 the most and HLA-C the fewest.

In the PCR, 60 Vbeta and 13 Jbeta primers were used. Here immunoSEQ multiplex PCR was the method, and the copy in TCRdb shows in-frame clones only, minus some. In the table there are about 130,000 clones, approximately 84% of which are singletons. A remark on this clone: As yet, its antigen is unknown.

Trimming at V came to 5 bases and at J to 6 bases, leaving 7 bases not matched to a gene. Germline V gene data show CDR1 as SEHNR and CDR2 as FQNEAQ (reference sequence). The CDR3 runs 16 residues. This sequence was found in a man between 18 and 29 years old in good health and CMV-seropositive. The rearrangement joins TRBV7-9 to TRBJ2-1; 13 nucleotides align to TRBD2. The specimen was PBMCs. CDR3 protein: CASSRAGLAGTNEQFF. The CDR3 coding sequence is TGTGCCAGCAGCCGTGCGGGACTAGCGGGGACCAATGAGCAGTTCTTC.